The clone carrying this T cell receptor (beta chain) has more than one count but fewer than ten. The antigen is not known. For every sample, approximately 9 x 10^4 TCR templates were assayed. The table came from immunoSEQ multiplex PCR; TCRdb's copy has only in-frame clones and leaves some out. The sample shows approximately 94,000 clones, 93% of them seen only once. This record comes from a study of siplizumab effects on memory and regulatory T cells. Overall study findings and caveats: Both greater diversity than memory cells and a major contribution to the alloresponse seemed to characterize naive T cells. Treg-derived clones made up an average of around 75% of mappable alloreactive CD4+ clones with siplizumab and 25% to 30% in controls.

This CDR3 is 14 amino acids long. The germline V gene has CDR1 SQVTM and CDR2 ANQGSEA. The germline V and J ends were trimmed by 1 base and 8 bases, with 15 bases remaining between them. This TCR was recovered from a human donor in good health. V is TRBV29-1 and J is TRBJ2-1, with D possibly being TRBD1 or TRBD2 (5 bases each). Sequenced sample: CD8+ T cells sorted from blood. This chain's CDR3 is CSVEGDGHQYEQFF. CDR3 nucleotides: TGCAGCGTTGAAGGGGACGGACACCAATATGAGCAGTTCTTC.